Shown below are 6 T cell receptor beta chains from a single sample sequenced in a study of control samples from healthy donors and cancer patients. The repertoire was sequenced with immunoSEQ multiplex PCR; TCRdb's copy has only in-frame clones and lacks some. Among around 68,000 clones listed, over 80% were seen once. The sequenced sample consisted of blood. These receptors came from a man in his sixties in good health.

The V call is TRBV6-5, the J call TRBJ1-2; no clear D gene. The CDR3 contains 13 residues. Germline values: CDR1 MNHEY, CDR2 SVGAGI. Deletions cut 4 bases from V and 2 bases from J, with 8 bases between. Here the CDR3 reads CASSLNGNYGYTF. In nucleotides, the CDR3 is TGTGCCAGCAGTTTAAACGGCAACTATGGCTACACCTTC.

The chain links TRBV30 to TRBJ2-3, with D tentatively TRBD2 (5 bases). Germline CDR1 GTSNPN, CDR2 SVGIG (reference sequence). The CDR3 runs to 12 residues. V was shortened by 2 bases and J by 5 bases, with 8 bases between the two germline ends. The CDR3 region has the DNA TGTGCCTGGAGTAGCGGCGGAGATACGCAGTATTTT. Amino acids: CAWSSGGDTQYF.

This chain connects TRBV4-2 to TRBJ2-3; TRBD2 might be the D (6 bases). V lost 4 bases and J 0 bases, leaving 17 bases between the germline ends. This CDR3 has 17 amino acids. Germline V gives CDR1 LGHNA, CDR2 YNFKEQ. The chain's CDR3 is CASSPLEGGTSTDTQYF. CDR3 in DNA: TGTGCCAGCAGCCCCTTGGAAGGCGGGACTAGCACAGATACGCAGTATTTT.

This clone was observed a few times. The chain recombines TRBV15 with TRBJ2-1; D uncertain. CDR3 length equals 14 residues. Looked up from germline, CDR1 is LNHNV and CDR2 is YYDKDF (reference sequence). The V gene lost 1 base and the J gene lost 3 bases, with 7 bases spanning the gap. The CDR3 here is CATSRGAVYNEQFF. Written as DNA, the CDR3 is TGTGCCACCAGCAGAGGCGCCGTCTACAATGAGCAGTTCTTC.

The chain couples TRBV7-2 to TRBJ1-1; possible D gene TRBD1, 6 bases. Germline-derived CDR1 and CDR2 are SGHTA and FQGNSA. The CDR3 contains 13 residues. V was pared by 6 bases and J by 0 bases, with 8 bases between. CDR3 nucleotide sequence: TGTGCCAGCAGACAGGGACTGAACACTGAAGCTTTCTTT. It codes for CASRQGLNTEAFF.

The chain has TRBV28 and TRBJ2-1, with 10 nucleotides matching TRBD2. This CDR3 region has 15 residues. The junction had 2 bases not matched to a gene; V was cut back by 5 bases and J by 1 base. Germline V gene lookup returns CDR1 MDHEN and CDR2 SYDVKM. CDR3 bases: TGTGCCAGCAGTAAAGCGGGAGGGTCCTACAATGAGCAGTTCTTC. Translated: CASSKAGGSYNEQFF. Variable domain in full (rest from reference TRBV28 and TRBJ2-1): DVKVTQSSRYLVKRTGEKVFLECVQDMDHENMFWYRQDPGLGLRLIYFSYDVKMKEKGDIPEGYSVSREKKERFSLILESASTNQTSMYLCASSKAGGSYNEQFFGPGTRLTVL.